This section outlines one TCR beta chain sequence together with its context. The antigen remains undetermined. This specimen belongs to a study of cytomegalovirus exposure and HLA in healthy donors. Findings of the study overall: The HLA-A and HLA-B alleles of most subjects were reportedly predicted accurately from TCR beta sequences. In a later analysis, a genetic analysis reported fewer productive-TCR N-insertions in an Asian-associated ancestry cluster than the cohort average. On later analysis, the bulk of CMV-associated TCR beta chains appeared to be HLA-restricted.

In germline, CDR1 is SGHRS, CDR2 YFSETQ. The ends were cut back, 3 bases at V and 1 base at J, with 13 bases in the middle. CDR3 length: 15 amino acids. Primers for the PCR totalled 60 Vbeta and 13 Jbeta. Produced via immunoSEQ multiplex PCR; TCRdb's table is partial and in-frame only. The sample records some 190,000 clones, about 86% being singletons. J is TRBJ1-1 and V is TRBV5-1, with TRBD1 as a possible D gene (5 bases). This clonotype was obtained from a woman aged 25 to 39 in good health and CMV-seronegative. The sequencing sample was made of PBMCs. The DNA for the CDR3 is TGCGCCAGCAGCTCCCAATGGGGCGGGAACACTGAAGCTTTCTTT. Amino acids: CASSSQWGGNTEAFF.